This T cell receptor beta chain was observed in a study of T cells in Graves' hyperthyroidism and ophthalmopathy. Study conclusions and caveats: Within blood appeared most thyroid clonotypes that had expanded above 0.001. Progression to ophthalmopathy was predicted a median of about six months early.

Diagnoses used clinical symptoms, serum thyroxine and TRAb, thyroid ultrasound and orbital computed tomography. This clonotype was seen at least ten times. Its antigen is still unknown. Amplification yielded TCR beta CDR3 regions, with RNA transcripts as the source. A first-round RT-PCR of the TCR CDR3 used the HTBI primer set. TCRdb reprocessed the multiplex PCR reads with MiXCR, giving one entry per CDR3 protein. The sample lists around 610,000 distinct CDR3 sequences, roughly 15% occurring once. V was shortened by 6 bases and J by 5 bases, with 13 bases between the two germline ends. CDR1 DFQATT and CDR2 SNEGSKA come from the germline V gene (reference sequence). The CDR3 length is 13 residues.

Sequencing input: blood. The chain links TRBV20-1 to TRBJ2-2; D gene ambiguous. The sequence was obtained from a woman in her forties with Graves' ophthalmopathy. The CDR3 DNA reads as TGCAGTGCCCCAAGAGTCGTTACCGGGGAGCTGTTTTTT. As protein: CSAPRVVTGELFF.